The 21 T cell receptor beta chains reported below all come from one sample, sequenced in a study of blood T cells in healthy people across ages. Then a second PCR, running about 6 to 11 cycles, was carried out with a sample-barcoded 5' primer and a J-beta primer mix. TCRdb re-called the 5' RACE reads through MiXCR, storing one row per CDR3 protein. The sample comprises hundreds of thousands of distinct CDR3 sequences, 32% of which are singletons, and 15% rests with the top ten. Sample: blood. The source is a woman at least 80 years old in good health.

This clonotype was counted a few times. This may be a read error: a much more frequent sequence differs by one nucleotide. The CDR3 nucleotides read TGCAGTGCTACACCCGGGACTAGCGGGGGAAGGAAGGGAGAGACCCAGTTCTTC. Protein sequence: CSATPGTSGGRKGETQFF. The chain joins TRBV20-1 to TRBJ2-1, with 14 bases lining up with TRBD2. Germline lookup yields CDR1 DFQATT and CDR2 SNEGSKA (reference sequence). The CDR3 length is 18 residues. After removal of 4 bases from V and 13 bases from J, the junction contained 21 bases not matched to a gene.

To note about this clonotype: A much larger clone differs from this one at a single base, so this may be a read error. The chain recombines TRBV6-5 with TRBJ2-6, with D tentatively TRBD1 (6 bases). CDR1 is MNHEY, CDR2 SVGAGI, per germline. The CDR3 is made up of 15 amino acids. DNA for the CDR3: TGTACCAGCAGTAGACAGGAATCTGGGGCCAACGTCCTGACTTTC. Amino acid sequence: CTSSRQESGANVLTF.

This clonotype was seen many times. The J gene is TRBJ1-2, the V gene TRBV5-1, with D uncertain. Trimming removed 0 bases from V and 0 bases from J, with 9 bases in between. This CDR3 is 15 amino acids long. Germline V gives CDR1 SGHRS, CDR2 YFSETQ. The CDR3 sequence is CASSLVGDANYGYTF. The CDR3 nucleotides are TGCGCCAGCAGCTTGGTGGGCGACGCTAACTATGGCTACACCTTC.

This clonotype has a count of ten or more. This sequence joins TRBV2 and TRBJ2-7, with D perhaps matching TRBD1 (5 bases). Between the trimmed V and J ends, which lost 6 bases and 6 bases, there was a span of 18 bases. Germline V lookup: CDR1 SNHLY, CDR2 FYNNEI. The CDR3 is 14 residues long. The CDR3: CASRAVVRVGEQYF. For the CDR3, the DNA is TGTGCCAGCAGGGCCGTGGTCAGGGTCGGCGAGCAGTACTTC.

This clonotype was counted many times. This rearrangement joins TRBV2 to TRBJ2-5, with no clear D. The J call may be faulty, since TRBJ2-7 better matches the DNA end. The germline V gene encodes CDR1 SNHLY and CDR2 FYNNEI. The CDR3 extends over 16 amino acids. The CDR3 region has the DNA TGTGCCAGCAGTGTATCAGAAAGTCGGGCAGAAAGCGAGCAGTACTTC. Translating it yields CASSVSESRAESEQYF.

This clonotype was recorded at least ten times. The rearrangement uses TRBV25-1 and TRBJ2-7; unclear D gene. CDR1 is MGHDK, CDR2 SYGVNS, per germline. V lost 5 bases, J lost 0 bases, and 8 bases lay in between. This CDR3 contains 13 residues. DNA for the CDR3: TGTGCCAGCAGTAGACTCCACTCCTACGAGCAGTACTTC. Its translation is CASSRLHSYEQYF.

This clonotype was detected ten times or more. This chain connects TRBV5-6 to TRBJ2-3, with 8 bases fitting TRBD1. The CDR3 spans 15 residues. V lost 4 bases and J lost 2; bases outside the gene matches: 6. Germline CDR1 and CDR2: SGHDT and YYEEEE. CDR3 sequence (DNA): TGTGCCAGCAGCCCGACAGGGGTCATCACAGATACGCAGTATTTT. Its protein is CASSPTGVITDTQYF.

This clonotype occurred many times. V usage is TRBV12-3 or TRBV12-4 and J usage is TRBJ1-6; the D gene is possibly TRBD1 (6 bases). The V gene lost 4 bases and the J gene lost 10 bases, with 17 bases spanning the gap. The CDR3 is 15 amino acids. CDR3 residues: CASSYTAGAESPLHF. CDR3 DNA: TGTGCCAGCAGTTACACTGCAGGGGCGGAATCACCCCTCCACTTT.

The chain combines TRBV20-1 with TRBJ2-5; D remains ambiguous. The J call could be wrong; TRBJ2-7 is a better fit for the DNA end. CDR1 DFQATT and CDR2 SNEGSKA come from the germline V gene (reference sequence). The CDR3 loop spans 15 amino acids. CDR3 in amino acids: CSARDMLPHIYEQYF. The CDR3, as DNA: TGCAGTGCTAGAGATATGCTTCCTCATATCTACGAGCAGTACTTC.

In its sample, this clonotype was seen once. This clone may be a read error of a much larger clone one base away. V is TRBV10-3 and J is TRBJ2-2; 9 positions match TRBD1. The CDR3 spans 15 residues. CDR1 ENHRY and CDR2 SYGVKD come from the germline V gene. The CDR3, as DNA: TGTGCCGTCAGGCCGGACAGGGGGAACACCGGGGAGCTGTTTTTT. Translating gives CAVRPDRGNTGELFF.

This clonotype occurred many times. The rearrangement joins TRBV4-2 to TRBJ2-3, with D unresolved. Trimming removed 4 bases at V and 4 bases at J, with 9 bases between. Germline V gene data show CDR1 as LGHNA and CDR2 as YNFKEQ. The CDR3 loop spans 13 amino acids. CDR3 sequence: CASSPPPADTQYF. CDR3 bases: TGTGCCAGCAGCCCTCCACCTGCAGATACGCAGTATTTT.

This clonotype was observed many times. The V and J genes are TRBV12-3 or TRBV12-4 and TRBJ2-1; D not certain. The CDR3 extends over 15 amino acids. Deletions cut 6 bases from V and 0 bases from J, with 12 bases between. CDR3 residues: CASSVDRSSYNEQFF. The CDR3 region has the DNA TGTGCCAGCAGCGTCGACCGAAGCTCCTACAATGAGCAGTTCTTC.

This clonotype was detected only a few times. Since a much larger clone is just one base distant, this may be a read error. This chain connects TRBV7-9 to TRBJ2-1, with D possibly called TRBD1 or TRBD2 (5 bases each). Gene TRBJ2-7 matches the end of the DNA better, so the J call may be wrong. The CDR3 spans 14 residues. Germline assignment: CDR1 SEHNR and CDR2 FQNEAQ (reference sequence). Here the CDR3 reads CATAVGVSYNEQYF. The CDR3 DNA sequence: TGTGCCACCGCAGTGGGGGTCTCCTACAATGAGCAGTACTTC.

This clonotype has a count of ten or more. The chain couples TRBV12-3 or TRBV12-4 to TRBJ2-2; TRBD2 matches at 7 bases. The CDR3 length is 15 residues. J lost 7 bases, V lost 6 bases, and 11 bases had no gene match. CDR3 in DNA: TGTGCCAGCAGGCACGGGAGGCAGCAAGTCGGGGAGCTGTTTTTT. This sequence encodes CASRHGRQQVGELFF.

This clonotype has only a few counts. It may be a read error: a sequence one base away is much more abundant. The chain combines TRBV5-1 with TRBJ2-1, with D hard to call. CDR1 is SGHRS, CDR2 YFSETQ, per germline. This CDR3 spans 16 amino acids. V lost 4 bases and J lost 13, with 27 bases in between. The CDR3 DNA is TGCGCCAGCAGCCCTCCTTATAATGAGAATTCGGAGACCCAGTTCTTC. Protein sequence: CASSPPYNENSETQFF.

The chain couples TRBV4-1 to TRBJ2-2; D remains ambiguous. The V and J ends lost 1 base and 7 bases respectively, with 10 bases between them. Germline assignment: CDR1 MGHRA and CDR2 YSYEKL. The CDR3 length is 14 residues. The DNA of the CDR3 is TGCGCCAGCAGCCAAGGGGTCAGGATCGGGGAGCTGTTTTTT. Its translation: CASSQGVRIGELFF.

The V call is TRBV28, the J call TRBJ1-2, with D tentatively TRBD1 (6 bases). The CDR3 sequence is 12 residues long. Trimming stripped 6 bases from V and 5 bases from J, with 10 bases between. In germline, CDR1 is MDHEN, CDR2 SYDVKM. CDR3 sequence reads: CASREGEYGYTF. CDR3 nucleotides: TGTGCCAGCAGGGAGGGGGAGTATGGCTACACCTTC.

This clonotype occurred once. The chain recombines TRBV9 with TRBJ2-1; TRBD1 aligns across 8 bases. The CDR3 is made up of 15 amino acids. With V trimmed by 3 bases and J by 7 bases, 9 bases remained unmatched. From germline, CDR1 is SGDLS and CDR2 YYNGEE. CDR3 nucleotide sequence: TGTGCCAGCAGCGAGACAGGGGAAGGGGTGAATGAGCAGTTCTTC. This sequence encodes CASSETGEGVNEQFF.

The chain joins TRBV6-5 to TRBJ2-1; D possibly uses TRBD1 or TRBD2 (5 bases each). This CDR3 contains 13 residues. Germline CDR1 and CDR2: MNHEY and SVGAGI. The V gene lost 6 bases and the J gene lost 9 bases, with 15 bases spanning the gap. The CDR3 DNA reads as TGTGCCAGCAGGCTGGACCGGGACGCTGAGCAGTTCTTC. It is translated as CASRLDRDAEQFF.

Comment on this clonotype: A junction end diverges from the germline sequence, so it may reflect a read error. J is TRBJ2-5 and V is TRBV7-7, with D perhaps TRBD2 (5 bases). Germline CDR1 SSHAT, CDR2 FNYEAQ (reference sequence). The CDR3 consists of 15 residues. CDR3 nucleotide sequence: TGTGCCAGCAGCTTAGCAGCCGGGATCCAAGAGACCCAGTTATTC. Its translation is CASSLAAGIQETQLF. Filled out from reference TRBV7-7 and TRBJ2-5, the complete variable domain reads GAGVSQSPRYKVTKRGQDVTLRCDPISSHATLYWYQQALGQGPEFLTYFNYEAQPDKSGLPSDRFSAERPEGSISTLTIQRTEQRDSAMYRCASSLAAGIQETQLFGPGTRLLVL.

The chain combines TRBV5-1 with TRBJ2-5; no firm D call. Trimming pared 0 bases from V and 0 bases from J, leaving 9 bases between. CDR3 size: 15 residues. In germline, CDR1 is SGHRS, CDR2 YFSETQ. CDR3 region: CASSLGATNQETQYF. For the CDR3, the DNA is TGCGCCAGCAGCTTGGGGGCTACGAACCAAGAGACCCAGTACTTC.